Detailed here is one TCR beta chain. As yet, its antigen is unknown. The tumor samples were collected prior to definitive surgery or chemotherapy. The data were taken from a study of high-grade serous ovarian cancer treatment subgroups. Clones were sequenced by immunoSEQ multiplex PCR, and TCRdb holds only the in-frame ones, with some missing. The sample includes around 4,300 clones, 70% to 85% of them seen just once. This CDR3 is built from 14 residues. Germline CDR1 LNHDA, CDR2 SQIVND (reference sequence). V lost 5 bases and J lost 8; bases outside the gene matches: 5. Study results and caveats: TCR relatedness rose with neoantigen level and trended with mutation load.

The sample was tumor tissue. The receptor was derived from a human donor with high-grade serous ovarian cancer. This chain uses TRBV19 with TRBJ2-1; 11 nucleotides match TRBD2. CDR3 residues: CASSGSGGVDEQFF. The CDR3 nucleotides read TGTGCCAGTAGTGGTAGCGGGGGGGTCGATGAGCAGTTCTTC.